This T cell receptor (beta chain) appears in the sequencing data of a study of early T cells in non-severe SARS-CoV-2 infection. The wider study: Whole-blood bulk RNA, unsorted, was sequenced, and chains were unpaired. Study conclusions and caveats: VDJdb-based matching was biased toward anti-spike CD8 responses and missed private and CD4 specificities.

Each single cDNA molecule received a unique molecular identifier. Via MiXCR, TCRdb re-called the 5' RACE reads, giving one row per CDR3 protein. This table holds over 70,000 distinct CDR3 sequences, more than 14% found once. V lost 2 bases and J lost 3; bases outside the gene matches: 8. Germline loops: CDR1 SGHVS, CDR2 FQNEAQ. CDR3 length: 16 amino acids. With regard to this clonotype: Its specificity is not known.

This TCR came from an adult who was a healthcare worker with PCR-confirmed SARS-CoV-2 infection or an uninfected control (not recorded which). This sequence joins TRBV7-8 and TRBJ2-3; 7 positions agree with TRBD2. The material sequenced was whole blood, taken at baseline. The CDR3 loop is CASSLLAVSTTDTQYF. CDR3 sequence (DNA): TGTGCCAGCAGCTTACTAGCGGTTAGCACGACAGATACGCAGTATTTT.